This is a list of T cell receptor beta chains from one sample in a study of human T cells and chemical hapten exposure. TCRdb re-called the RACE reads through MiXCR, storing one row per CDR3 protein. The sample has 35,000 to 50,000 distinct CDR3 sequences; roughly 4% are singletons. Sequencing was carried out using whole blood. These receptors were taken from a female donor in good health. Some clones in this sample may be carry-over from other donors' samples. CDR3s include the opening cysteine and the closing phenylalanine or tryptophan. The order of the fields is V gene, J gene, CDR3 length, CDR3 protein.

v_call: TRBV28; j_call: TRBJ1-1; cdr3_length: 17; cdr3_aa: CASGSSSRTEFNTEAFF
v_call: TRBV7-9; j_call: TRBJ1-2; cdr3_length: 14; cdr3_aa: CASSSSGTAHGYTF
v_call: TRBV18; j_call: TRBJ2-3; cdr3_length: 16; cdr3_aa: CASSPSLLGSTDTQYF
v_call: TRBV18; j_call: TRBJ1-5; cdr3_length: 12; cdr3_aa: CASGEGEQPQHF
v_call: TRBV21-1; j_call: TRBJ1-3; cdr3_length: 18; cdr3_aa: CASSKVGQGSLSGNTIYF
v_call: TRBV10-3; j_call: TRBJ2-2; cdr3_length: 13; cdr3_aa: CAISGQATGELFF
v_call: TRBV20-1; j_call: TRBJ2-7; cdr3_length: 15; cdr3_aa: CSARDLRAFSYEQYF
v_call: TRBV7-2; j_call: TRBJ2-1; cdr3_length: 16; cdr3_aa: CASSVYSGEPYNEQFF
v_call: TRBV9; j_call: TRBJ2-1; cdr3_length: 13; cdr3_aa: CASSPALQNEQFF
v_call: TRBV9; j_call: TRBJ2-5; cdr3_length: 14; cdr3_aa: CASSVGPEQETQYF
v_call: TRBV5-6; j_call: TRBJ1-1; cdr3_length: 11; cdr3_aa: CASSFGTEAFF
v_call: TRBV7-2; j_call: TRBJ1-5; cdr3_length: 14; cdr3_aa: CASSTTGGGQPQHF
v_call: TRBV24-1; j_call: TRBJ2-2; cdr3_length: 17; cdr3_aa: CATSDPPGGANTGELFF
v_call: TRBV20-1; j_call: TRBJ1-2; cdr3_length: 13; cdr3_aa: CSATEQGTYGYTF
v_call: TRBV10-3; j_call: TRBJ2-3; cdr3_length: 15; cdr3_aa: CAISRGQGRTDTQYF
v_call: TRBV2; j_call: TRBJ2-3; cdr3_length: 17; cdr3_aa: CASSEAVPERSTDTQYF
v_call: TRBV20-1; j_call: TRBJ2-7; cdr3_length: 13; cdr3_aa: CSAPPEGAYEQYF
v_call: TRBV3-1; j_call: TRBJ2-1; cdr3_length: 16; cdr3_aa: CASSQDMDNKYNEQFF